Described below is a single T cell receptor beta chain sequence and its context. Antigen: not known. Trimming cost V 5 bases and J 8 bases; bases outside gene matches: 5. Germline values: CDR1 MDHEN, CDR2 SYDVKM. The CDR3 is 13 amino acids. Assay: immunoSEQ multiplex PCR; the TCRdb copy retains only in-frame clones and omits some. Of roughly 32,000 clones listed, roughly 96% are singletons. The sample comes from a study of circulating and synovial CD4+ cells in juvenile arthritis. Notes on the study in general: T cell genome counts differed by at least an order of magnitude between CPL and CD4 samples. Overlap with synovium rose as more T cells were sequenced. Vbeta family usage analysis did not detect the pathogenic-like versus bulk difference.

The receptor's source is a human donor with juvenile idiopathic arthritis. This chain uses TRBV28 with TRBJ1-4; 7 bases fit TRBD1. Sequenced material: CD4+ T cells from blood. CDR3 nucleotide sequence: TGTGCCAGCAGTAGGGACAGAAGGGAAAAACTGTTTTTT. Translated: CASSRDRREKLFF.